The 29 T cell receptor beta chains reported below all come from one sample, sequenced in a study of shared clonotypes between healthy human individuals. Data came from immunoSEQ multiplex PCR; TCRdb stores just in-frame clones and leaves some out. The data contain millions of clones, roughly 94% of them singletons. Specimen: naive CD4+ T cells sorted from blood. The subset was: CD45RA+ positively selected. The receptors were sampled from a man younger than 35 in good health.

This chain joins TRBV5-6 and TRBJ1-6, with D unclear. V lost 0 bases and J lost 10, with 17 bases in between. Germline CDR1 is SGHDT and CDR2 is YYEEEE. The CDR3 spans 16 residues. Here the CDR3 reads CASSLGPRAADSPLHF. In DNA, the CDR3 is TGTGCCAGCAGCTTGGGTCCGAGGGCGGCGGACTCACCCCTCCACTTT. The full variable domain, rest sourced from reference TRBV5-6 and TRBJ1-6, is DAGVTQSPTHLIKTRGQQVTLRCSPKSGHDTVSWYQQALGQGPQFIFQYYEEEERQRGNFPDRFSGHQFPNYSSELNVNALLLGDSALYLCASSLGPRAADSPLHFGNGTRLTVT.

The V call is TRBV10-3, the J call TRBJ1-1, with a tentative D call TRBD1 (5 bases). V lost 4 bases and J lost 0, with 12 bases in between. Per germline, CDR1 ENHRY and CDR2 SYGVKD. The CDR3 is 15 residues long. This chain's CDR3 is CAISVGPGMNTEAFF. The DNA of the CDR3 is TGTGCCATCAGTGTGGGACCGGGGATGAACACTGAAGCTTTCTTT.

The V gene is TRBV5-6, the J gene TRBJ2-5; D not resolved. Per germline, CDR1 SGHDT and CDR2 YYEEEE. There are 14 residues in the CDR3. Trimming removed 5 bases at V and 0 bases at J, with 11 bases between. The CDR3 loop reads CASSYYMYQETQYF. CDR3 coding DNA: TGTGCCAGCAGTTACTATATGTACCAAGAGACCCAGTACTTC.

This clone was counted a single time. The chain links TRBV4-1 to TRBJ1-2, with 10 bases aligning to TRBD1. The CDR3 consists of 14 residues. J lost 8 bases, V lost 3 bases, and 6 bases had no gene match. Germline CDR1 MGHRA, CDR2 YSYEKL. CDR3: CASSHLGTGEGYTF. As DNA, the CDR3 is TGCGCCAGCAGCCACCTAGGGACAGGGGAAGGCTACACCTTC.

The CDR3 DNA sequence: TGTGCCAGCAGCCGTACAGCGGACAATGAGCAGTTCTTC. Translated, it gives CASSRTADNEQFF. This chain joins TRBV7-8 and TRBJ2-1; D possibly corresponds to TRBD2 (5 bases). V was clipped by 5 bases and J by 5 bases, with 10 bases between them. This CDR3 contains 13 residues. From germline, CDR1 is SGHVS and CDR2 FQNEAQ.

The CDR3 nucleotides are TGTTTTTTCGGCGGACAGAACTCTGGGGCCAACGTCCTGACTTTC. It is translated as CFFGGQNSGANVLTF. The genes are TRBV28 and TRBJ2-6; D perhaps matches TRBD1 (6 bases). The CDR3 consists of 15 residues. The germline V gene has CDR1 MDHEN and CDR2 SYDVKM.

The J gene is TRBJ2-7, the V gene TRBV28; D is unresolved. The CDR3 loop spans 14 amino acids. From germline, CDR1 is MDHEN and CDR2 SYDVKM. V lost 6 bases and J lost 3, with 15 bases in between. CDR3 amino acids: CASRSADPVYEQYF. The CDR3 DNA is TGTGCCAGCAGATCGGCAGACCCAGTCTACGAGCAGTACTTC.

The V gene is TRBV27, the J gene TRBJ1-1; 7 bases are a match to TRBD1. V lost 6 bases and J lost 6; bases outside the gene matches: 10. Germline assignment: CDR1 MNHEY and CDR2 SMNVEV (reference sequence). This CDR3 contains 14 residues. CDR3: CASRFPGQTSEAFF. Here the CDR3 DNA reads TGTGCCAGCAGGTTTCCGGGACAGACTTCTGAAGCTTTCTTT.

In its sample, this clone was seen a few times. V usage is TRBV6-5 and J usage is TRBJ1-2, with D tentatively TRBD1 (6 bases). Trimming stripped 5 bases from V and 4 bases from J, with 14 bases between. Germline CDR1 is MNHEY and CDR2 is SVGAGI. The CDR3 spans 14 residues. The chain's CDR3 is CASSPGGQGYGYTF. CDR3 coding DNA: TGTGCCAGCAGTCCTGGGGGCCAGGGCTATGGCTACACCTTC.

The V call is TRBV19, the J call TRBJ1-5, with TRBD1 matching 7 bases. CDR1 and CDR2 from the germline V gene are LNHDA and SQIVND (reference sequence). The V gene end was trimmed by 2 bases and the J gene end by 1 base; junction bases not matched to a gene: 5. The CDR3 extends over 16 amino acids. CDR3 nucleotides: TGTGCCAGTAGTATATCAGGGGGTGGAAGCAATCAGCCCCAGCATTTT. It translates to CASSISGGGSNQPQHF. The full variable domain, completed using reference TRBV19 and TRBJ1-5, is DGGITQSPKYLFRKEGQNVTLSCEQNLNHDAMYWYRQDPGQGLRLIYYSQIVNDFQKGDIAEGYSVSREKKESFPLTVTSAQKNPTAFYLCASSISGGGSNQPQHFGDGTRLSIL.

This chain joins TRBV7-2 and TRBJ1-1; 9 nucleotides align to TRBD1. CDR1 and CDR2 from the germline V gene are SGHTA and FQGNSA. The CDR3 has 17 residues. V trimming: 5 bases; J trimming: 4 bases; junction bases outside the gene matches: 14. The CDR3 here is CASSPRAPWDRVTEAFF. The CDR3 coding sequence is TGTGCCAGCAGCCCCCGAGCACCGTGGGACAGGGTCACTGAAGCTTTCTTT.

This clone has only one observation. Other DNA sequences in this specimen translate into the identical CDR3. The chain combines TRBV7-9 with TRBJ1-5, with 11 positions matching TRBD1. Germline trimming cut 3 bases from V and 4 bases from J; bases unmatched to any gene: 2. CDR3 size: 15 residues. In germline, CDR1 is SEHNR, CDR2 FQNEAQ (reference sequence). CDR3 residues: CASSLGTGGNQPQHF. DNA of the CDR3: TGTGCCAGCAGCTTGGGGACAGGGGGTAATCAGCCCCAGCATTTT.

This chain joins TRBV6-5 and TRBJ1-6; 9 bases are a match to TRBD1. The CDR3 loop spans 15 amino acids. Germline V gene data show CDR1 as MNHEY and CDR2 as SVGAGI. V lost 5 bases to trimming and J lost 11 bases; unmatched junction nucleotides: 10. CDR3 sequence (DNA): TGTGCCAGCAGTCCGTCCGGGACAGGGATCCCACCCCTCCACTTT. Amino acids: CASSPSGTGIPPLHF.

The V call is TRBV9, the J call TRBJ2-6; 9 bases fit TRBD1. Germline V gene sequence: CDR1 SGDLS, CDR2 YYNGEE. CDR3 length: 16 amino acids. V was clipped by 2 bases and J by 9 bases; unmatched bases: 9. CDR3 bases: TGTGCCAGCAGCGTTAGGGACAGGGCGACGGTCAACGTCCTGACTTTC. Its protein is CASSVRDRATVNVLTF.

CDR3 nucleotide sequence: TGTGCCATAAACTCTGGGGCCAACGTCCTGACTTTC. Translating gives CAINSGANVLTF. This rearrangement joins TRBV10-3 to TRBJ2-6; D is uncertain. Between the trimmed V and J ends, which lost 9 bases and 0 bases, there was a span of 3 bases. The CDR3 length is 12 residues. Germline V gives CDR1 ENHRY, CDR2 SYGVKD.

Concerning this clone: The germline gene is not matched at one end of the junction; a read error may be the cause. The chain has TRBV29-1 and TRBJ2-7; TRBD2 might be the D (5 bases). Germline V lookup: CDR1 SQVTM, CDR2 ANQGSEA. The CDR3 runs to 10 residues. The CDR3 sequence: CSVGNSDQDF. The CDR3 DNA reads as TGCAGCGTTGGCAATAGCGACCAAGACTTC.

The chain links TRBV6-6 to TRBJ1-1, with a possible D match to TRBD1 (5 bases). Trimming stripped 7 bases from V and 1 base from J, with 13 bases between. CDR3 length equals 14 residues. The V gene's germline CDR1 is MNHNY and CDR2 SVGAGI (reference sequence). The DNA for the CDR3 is TGTGCCAGCACCTCGGGACTCACGAACACTGAAGCTTTCTTT. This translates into CASTSGLTNTEAFF.

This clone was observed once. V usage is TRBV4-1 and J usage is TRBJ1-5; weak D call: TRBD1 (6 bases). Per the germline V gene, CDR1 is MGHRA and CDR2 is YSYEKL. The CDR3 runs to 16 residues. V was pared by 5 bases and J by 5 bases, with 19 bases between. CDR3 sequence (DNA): TGCGCCAGCAGCGAAAGCGCCCTCCAGGGGTATCAGCCCCAGCATTTT. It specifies CASSESALQGYQPQHF.

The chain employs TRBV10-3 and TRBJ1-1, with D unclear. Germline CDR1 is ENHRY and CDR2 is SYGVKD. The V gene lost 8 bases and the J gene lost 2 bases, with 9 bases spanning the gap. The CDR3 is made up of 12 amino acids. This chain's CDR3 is CAISSINTEAFF. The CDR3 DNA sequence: TGTGCCATCTCGTCTATTAACACTGAAGCTTTCTTT.

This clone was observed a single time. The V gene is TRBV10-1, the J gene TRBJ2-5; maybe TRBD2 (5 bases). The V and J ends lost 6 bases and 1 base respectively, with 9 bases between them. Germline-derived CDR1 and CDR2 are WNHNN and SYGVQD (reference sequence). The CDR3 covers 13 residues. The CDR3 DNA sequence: TGCGCCAGCAGCGACGGACTCCAAGAGACCCAGTACTTC. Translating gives CASSDGLQETQYF.

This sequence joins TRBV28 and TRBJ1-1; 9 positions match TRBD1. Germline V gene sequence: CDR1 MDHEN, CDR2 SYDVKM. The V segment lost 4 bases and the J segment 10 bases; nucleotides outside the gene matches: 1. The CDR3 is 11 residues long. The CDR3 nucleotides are TGTGCCAGCAGTTGGGGACAGGGAGCTTTCTTT. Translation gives CASSWGQGAFF.

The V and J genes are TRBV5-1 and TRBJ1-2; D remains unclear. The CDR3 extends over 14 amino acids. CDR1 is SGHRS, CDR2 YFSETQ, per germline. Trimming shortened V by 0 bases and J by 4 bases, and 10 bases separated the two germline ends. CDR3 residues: CASSLAVGTYGYTF. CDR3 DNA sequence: TGCGCCAGCAGCTTGGCGGTCGGCACCTATGGCTACACCTTC.

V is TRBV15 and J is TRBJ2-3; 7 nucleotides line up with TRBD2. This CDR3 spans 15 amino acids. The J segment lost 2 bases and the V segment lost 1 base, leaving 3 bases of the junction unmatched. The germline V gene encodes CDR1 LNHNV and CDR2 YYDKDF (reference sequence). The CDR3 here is CATSRGLADTDTQYF. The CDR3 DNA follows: TGTGCCACCAGCAGAGGTCTAGCGGACACAGATACGCAGTATTTT.

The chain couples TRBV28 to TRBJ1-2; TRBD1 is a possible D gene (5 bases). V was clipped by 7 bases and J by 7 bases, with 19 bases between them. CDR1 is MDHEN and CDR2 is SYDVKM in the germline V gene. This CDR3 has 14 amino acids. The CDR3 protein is CASTAAGGWGGYTF. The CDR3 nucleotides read TGTGCCAGCACCGCAGCGGGGGGATGGGGTGGCTACACCTTC.

The CDR3 loop is CASSGQGIEAFF. CDR3 DNA sequence: TGTGCCAGCTCGGGACAGGGGATAGAAGCTTTCTTT. V gene TRBV2 combines with J gene TRBJ1-1; 10 bases align to TRBD1. The germline V gene has CDR1 SNHLY and CDR2 FYNNEI. There are 12 residues in the CDR3. The ends lost 8 bases at V and 8 bases at J; junction bases unmatched: 5.

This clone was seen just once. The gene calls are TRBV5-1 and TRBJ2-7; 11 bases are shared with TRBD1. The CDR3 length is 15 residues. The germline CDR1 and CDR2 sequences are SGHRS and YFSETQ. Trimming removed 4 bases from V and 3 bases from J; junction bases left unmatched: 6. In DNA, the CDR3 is TGCGCCAGCAGCCCTGGGACAGGGGGTTACTACGAGCAGTACTTC. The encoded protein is CASSPGTGGYYEQYF.

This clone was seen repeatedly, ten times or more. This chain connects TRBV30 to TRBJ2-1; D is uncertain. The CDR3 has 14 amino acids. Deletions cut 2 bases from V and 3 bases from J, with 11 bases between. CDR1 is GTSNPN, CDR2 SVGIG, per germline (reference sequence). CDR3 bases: TGTGCCTGGAGTCTGGGCCCAAACTACAATGAGCAGTTCTTC. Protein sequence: CAWSLGPNYNEQFF. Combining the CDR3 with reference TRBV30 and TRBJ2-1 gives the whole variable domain SQTIHQWPATLVQPVGSPLSLECTVEGTSNPNLYWYRQAAGRGLQLLFYSVGIGQISSEVPQNLSASRPQDRQFILSSKKLLLSDSGFYLCAWSLGPNYNEQFFGPGTRLTVL.

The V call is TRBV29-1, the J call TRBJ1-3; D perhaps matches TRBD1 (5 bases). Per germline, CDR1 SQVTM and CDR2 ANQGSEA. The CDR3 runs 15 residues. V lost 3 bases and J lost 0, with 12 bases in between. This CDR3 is CSVDADRSSGNTIYF. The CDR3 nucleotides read TGCAGCGTTGATGCTGACAGAAGCTCTGGAAACACCATATATTTT.

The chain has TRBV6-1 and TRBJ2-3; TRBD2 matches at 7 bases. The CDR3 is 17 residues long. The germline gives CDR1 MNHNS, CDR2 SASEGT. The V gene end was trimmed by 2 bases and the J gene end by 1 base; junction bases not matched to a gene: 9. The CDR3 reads CASSELAAGARTDTQYF. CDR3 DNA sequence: TGTGCCAGCAGTGAATTGGCGGCGGGAGCCCGCACAGATACGCAGTATTTT.